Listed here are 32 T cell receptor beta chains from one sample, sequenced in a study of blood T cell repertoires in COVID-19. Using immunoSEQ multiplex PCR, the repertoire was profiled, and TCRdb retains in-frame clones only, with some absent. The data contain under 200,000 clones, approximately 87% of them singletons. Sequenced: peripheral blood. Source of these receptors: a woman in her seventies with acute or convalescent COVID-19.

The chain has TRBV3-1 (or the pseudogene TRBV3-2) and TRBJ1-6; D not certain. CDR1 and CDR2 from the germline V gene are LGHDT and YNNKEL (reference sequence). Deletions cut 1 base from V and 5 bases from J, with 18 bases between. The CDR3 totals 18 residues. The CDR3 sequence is CASSQGPMHGLNNSPLHF. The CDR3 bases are TGTGCCAGCAGCCAAGGCCCAATGCACGGACTTAATAATTCACCCCTCCACTTT.

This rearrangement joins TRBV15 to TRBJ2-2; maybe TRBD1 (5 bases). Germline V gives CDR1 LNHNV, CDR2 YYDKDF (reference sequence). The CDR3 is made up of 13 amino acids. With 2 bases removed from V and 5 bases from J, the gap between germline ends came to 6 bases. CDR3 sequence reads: CATSRRQTGELFF. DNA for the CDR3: TGTGCCACCAGCAGACGACAGACCGGGGAGCTGTTTTTT.

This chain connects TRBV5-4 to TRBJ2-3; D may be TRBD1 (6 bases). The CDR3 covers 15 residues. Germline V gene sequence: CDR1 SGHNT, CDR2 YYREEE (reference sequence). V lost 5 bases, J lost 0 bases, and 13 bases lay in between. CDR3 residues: CASRTGQRSTDTQYF. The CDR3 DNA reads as TGTGCCAGCAGGACAGGACAGCGTAGCACAGATACGCAGTATTTT.

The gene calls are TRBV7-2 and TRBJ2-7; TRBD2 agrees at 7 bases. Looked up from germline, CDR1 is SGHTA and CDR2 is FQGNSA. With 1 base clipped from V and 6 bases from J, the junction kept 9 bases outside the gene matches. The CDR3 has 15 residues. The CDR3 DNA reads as TGTGCCAGCAGCTTAGTCAAGCTAGCGGCGTCCGAGCAGTACTTC. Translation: CASSLVKLAASEQYF.

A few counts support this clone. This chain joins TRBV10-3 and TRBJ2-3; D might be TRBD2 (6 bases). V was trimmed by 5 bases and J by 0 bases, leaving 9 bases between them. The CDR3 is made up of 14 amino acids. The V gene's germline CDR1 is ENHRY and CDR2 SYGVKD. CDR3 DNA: TGTGCCATCAGTCCGGGACTTAGCACAGATACGCAGTATTTT. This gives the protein CAISPGLSTDTQYF.

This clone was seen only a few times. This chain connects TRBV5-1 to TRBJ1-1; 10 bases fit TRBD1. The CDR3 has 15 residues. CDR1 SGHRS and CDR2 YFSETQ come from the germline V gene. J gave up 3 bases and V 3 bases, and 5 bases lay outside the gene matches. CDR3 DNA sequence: TGCGCCAGCAGCTCTACCGGGACAGGGGACACTGAAGCTTTCTTT. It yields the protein CASSSTGTGDTEAFF.

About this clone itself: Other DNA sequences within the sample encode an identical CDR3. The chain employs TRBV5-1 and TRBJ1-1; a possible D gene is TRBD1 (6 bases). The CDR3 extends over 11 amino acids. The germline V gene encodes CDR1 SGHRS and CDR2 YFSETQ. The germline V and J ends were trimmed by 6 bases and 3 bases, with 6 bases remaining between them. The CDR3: CASKGDTEAFF. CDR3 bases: TGCGCCAGCAAGGGGGACACTGAAGCTTTCTTT.

The CDR3 DNA reads TGTGCCAGCAGTTTGTTACCGGGACTAGCGGGGGGTACAGATACGCAGTATTTT. Residues: CASSLLPGLAGGTDTQYF. This rearrangement joins TRBV6-8 to TRBJ2-3; 15 bases match TRBD2. V was pared by 4 bases and J by 3 bases, with 8 bases of the junction left unmatched. From germline, CDR1 is MNHGY and CDR2 SAAAGT. The CDR3 sequence is 18 residues long.

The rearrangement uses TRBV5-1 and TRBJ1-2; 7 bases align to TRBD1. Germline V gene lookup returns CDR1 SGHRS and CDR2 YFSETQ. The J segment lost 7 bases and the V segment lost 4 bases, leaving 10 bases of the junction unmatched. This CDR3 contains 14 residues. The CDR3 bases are TGCGCCAGCAGCCCGGCGGCAGGGGGATCTGGCTACACCTTC. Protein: CASSPAAGGSGYTF. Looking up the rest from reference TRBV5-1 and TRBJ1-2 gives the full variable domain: KAGVTQTPRYLIKTRGQQVTLSCSPISGHRSVSWYQQTPGQGLQFLFEYFSETQRNKGNFPGRFSGRQFSNSRSEMNVSTLELGDSALYLCASSPAAGGSGYTFGSGTRLTVV.

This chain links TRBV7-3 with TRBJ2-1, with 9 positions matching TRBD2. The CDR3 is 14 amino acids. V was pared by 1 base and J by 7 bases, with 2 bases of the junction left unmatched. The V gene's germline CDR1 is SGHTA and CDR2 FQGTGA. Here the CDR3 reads CASSLSLAGNEQFF. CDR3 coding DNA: TGTGCCAGCAGCTTAAGTCTAGCGGGAAATGAGCAGTTCTTC.

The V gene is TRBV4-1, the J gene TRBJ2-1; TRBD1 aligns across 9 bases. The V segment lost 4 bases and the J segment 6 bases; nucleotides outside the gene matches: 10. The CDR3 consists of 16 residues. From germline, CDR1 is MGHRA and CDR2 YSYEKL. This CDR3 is CASSPRDRVIGNEQFF. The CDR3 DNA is TGCGCCAGCAGCCCTCGGGACAGGGTAATTGGCAATGAGCAGTTCTTC.

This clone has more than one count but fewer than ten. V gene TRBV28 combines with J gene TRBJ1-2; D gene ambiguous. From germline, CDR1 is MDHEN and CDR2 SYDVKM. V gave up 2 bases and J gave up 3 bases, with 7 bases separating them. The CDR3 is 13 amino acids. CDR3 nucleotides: TGTGCCAGCAGTTTAGTGGGCTACTATGGCTACACCTTC. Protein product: CASSLVGYYGYTF.

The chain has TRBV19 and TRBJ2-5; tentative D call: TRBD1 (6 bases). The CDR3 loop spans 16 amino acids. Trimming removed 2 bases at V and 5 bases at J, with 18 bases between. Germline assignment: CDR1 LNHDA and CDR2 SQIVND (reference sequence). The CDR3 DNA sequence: TGTGCCAGTAGTATAATTTTTGGGGGCTCGGTGGAGACCCAGTACTTC. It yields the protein CASSIIFGGSVETQYF.

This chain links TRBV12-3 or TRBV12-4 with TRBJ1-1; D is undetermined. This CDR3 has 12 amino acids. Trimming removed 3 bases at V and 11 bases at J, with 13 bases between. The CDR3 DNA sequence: TGTGCCAGCAGTTTCCCGGGATCTGGGGCTTTCTTT. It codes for CASSFPGSGAFF.

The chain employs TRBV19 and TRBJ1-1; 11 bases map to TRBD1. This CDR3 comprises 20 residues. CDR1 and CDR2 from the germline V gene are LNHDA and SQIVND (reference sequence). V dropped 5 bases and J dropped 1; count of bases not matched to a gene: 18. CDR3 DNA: TGTGCCAGTAGTCCGCCATCCCGGGACAGGGGGTCGGGAGCGAACACTGAAGCTTTCTTT. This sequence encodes CASSPPSRDRGSGANTEAFF.

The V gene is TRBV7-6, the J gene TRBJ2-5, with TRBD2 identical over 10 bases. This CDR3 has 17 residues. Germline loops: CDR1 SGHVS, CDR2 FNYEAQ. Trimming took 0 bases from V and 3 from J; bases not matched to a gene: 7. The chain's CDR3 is CASSLALAGSTEETQYF. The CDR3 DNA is TGTGCCAGCAGCTTAGCACTAGCGGGGAGCACCGAAGAGACCCAGTACTTC.

The CDR3 coding sequence is TGTGCCAGCAGTTCCCCTACCAGGACAGGGAGCGAAAAACTGTTTTTT. Its translation: CASSSPTRTGSEKLFF. This rearrangement joins TRBV28 to TRBJ1-4; 8 bases map to TRBD1. The germline V gene encodes CDR1 MDHEN and CDR2 SYDVKM. V shed 4 bases, J shed 8 bases, and the junction held 12 bases outside the gene matches. The CDR3 covers 16 residues.

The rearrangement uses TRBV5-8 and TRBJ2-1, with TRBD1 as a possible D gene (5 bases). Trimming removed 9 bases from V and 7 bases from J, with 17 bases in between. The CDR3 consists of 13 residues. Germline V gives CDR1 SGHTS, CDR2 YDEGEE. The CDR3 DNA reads TGTGCCACCGAGAGACAGAAATCAAATGAGCAGTTCTTC. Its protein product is CATERQKSNEQFF.

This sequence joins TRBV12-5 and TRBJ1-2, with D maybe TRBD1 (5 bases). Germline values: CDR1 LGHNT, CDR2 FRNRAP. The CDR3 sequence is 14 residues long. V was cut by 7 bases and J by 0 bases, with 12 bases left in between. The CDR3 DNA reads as TGTGCTAGTGCCGTGACAGATTCTAACTATGGCTACACCTTC. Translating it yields CASAVTDSNYGYTF.

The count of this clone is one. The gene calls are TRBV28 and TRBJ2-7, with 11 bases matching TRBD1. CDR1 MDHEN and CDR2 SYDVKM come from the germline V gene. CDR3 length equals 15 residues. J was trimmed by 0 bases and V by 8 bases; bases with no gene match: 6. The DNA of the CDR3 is TGTGCCAGCCGAATGGGGACAGGGGGCTCCTACGAGCAGTACTTC. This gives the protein CASRMGTGGSYEQYF.

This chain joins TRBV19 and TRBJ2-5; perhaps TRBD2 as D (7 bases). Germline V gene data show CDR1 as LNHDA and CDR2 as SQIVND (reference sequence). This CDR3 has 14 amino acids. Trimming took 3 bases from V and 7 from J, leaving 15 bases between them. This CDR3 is CASSIHREGVTQYF. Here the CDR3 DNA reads TGTGCCAGTAGTATCCACAGGGAGGGGGTGACCCAGTACTTC.

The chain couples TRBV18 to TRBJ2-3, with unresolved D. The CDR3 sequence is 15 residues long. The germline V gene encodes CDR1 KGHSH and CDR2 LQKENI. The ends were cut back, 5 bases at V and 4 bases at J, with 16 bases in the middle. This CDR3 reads CASSSSTARADTQYF. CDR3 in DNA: TGTGCCAGCTCATCCTCGACGGCACGGGCAGATACGCAGTATTTT.

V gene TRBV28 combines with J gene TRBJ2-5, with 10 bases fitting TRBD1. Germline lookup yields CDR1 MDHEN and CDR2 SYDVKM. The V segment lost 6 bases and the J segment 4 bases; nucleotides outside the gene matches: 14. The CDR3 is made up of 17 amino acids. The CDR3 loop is CASSLPPGQGVGETQYF. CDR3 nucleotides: TGTGCCAGCAGCCTGCCCCCCGGACAGGGGGTCGGAGAGACCCAGTACTTC.

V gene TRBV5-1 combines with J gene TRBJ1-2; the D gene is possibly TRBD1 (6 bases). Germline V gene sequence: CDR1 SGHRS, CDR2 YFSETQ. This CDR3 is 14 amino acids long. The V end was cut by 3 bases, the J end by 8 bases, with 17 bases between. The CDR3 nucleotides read TGCGCCAGCAGCTGGGCCGGGACAATGCGCGGCTACACCTTC. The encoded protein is CASSWAGTMRGYTF.

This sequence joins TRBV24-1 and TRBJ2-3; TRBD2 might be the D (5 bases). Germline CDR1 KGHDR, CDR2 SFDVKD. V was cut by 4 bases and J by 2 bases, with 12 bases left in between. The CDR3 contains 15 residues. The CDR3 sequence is CATSDPGGFTDTQYF. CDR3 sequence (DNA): TGTGCCACCAGTGACCCCGGAGGATTCACAGATACGCAGTATTTT.

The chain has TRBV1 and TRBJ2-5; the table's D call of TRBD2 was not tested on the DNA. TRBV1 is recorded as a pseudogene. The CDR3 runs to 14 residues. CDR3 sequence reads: CTSSQDCGPETQYF. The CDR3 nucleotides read TGCACCAGCAGCCAAGATTGCGGGCCGGAGACCCAGTACTTC.

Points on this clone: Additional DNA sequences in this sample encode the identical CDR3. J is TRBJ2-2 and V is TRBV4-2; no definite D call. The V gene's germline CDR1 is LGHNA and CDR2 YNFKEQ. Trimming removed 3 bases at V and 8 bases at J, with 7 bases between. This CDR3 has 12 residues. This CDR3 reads CASSQPTGELFF. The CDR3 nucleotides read TGTGCCAGCAGCCAGCCGACAGGGGAGCTGTTTTTT.

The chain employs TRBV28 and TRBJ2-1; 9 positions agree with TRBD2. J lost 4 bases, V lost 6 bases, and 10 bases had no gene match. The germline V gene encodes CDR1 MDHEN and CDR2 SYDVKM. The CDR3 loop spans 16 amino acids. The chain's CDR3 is CASSPYSGSGYNEQFF. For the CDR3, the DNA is TGTGCCAGCAGCCCCTATAGCGGGAGTGGTTACAATGAGCAGTTCTTC.

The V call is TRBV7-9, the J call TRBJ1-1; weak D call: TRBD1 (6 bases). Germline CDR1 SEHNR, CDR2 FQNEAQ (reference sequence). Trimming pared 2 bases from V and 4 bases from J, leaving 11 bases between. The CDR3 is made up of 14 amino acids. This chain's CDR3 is CASSLKQGGTEAFF. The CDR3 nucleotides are TGTGCCAGCAGCTTAAAACAGGGCGGCACTGAAGCTTTCTTT. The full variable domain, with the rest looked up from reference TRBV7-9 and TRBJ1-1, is DTGVSQNPRHKITKRGQNVTFRCDPISEHNRLYWYRQTLGQGPEFLTYFQNEAQLEKSRLLSDRFSAERPKGSFSTLEIQRTEQGDSAMYLCASSLKQGGTEAFFGQGTRLTVV.

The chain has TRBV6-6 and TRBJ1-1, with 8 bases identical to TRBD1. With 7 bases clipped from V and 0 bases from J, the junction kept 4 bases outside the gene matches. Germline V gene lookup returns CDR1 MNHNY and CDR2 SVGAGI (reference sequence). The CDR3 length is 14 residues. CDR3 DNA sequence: TGTGCCAGCACCCAGACAGGGGTGAACACTGAAGCTTTCTTT. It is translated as CASTQTGVNTEAFF.

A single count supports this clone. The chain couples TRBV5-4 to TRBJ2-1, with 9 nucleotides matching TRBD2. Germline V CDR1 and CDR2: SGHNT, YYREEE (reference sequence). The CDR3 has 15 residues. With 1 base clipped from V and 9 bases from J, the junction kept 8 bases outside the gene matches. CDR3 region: CASSLMGGRAGEQFF. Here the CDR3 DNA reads TGTGCCAGCAGCTTGATGGGCGGGAGGGCAGGTGAGCAGTTCTTC.

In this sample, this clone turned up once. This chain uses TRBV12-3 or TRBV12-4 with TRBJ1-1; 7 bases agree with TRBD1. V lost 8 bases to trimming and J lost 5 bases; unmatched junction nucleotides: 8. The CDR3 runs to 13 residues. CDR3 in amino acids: CASALQGMTEAFF. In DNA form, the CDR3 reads TGTGCCAGCGCGTTACAGGGGATGACTGAAGCTTTCTTT.